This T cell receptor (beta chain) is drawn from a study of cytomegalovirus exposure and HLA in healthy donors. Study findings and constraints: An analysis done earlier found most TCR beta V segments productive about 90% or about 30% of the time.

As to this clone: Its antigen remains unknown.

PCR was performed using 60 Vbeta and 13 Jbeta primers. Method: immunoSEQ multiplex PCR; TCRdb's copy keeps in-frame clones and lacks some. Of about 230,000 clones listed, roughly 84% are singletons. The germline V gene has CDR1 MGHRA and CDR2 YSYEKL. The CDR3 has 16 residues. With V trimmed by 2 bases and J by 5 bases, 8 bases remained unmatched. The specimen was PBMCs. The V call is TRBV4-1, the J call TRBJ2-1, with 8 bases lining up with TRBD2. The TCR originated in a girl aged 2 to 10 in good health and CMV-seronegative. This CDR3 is CASSQNPGLVNNEQFF. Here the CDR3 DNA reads TGCGCCAGCAGCCAAAACCCGGGACTAGTCAACAATGAGCAGTTCTTC.